The source of this TCR beta chain is a study of blood T cell repertoires in COVID-19. Trimming removed 4 bases from V and 1 base from J, with 10 bases in between. CDR1 is SGHDN and CDR2 is FVKESK in the germline V gene. This CDR3 comprises 15 residues. In the authors' methods: Reference gene primer amplification in the assay estimated nucleated cell counts. Only in-frame clones appear in the TCRdb table, and some are missing; sequencing was by immunoSEQ multiplex PCR. D and trimming come from the DNA, and the V and J calls and clone size come from that table. The top ten clones hold approximately 2.5% of a sample with roughly 140,000 clones, about 88% of them seen once.

This receptor was identified in a human donor in a cohort sampled during active COVID-19. Sequenced material: peripheral blood. The chain joins TRBV14 to TRBJ2-2; no clear D gene. The CDR3 here is CASSLLRVNTGELFF. CDR3 DNA sequence: TGTGCCAGCAGCCTACTGCGAGTGAACACCGGGGAGCTGTTTTTT.